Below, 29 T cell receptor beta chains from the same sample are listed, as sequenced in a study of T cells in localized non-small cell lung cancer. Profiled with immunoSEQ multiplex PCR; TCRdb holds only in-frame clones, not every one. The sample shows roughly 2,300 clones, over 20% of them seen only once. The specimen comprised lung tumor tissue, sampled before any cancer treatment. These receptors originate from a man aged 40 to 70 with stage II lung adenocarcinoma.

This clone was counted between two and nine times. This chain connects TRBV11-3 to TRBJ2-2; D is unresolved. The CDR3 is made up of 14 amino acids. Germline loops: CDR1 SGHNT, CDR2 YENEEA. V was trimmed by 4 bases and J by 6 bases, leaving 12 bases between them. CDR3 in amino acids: CASSYDHGAGELFF. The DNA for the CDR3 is TGTGCCAGCAGCTACGACCACGGAGCCGGGGAGCTGTTTTTT.

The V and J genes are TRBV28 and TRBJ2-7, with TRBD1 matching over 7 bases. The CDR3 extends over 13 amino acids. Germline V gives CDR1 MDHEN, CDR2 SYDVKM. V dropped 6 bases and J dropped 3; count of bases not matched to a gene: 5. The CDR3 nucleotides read TGTGCCAGCAGGCCCGGGACAGACTACGAGCAGTACTTC. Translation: CASRPGTDYEQYF.

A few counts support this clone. CDR3 protein: CASSPHPSSGNTIYF. CDR3 coding DNA: TGTGCCAGCAGCCCACATCCCTCCTCTGGAAACACCATATATTTT. This sequence joins TRBV11-3 and TRBJ1-3, with D uncertain. This CDR3 comprises 15 residues. Germline CDR1 reads SGHNT; CDR2 reads YENEEA. V lost 5 bases and J lost 0, with 11 bases in between.

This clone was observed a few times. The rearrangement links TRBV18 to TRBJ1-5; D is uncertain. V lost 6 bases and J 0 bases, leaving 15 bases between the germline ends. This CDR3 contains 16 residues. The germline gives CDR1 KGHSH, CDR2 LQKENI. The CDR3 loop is CASSPSGFLSNQPQHF. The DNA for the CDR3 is TGTGCCAGCTCCCCCTCCGGGTTCCTTAGCAATCAGCCCCAGCATTTT.

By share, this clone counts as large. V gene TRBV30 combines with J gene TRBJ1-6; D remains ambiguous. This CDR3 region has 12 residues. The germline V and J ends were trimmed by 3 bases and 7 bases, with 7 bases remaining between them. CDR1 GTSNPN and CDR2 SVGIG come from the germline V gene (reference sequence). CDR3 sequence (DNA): TGTGCCTGGAGAAATACCAATTCACCCCTCCACTTT. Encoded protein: CAWRNTNSPLHF.

CDR3 in DNA: TGTGCCAGCTCAAAAACCGGGACAGGGGAAGGGGGTAGCTCCTACGAGCAGTACTTC. This sequence encodes CASSKTGTGEGGSSYEQYF. This rearrangement joins TRBV18 to TRBJ2-7, with TRBD1 matching over 10 bases. Looked up from germline, CDR1 is KGHSH and CDR2 is LQKENI. V lost 5 bases, J lost 0 bases, and 16 bases stayed unmatched. This CDR3 comprises 19 residues. The whole variable domain, remainder taken from reference TRBV18 and TRBJ2-7, is NAGVMQNPRHLVRRRGQEARLRCSPMKGHSHVYWYRQLPEEGLKFMVYLQKENIIDESGMPKERFSAEFPKEGPSILRIQQVVRGDSAAYFCASSKTGTGEGGSSYEQYFGPGTRLTVT.

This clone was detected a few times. CDR3 coding DNA: TGTGCCAGCTCATCAGGGAGCTACGAGCAGTACTTC. Residues: CASSSGSYEQYF. The V call is TRBV18, the J call TRBJ2-7; the D call may be TRBD1 or TRBD2 (5 bases each). The CDR3 extends over 12 amino acids. Trimming left V 5 bases short and J 3 bases short, with 8 bases between. CDR1 and CDR2 from the germline V gene are KGHSH and LQKENI.

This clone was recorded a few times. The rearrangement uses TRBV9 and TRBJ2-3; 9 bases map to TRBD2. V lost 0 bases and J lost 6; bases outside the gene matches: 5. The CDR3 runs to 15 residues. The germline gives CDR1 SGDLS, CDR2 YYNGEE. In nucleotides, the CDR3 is TGTGCCAGCAGCGTAGGGGTAGCGGGGGCCGATACGCAGTATTTT. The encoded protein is CASSVGVAGADTQYF.

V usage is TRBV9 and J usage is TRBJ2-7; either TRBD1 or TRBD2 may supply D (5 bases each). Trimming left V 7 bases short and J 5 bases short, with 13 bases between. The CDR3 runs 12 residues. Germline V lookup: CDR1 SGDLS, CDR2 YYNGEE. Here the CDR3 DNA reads TGTGCCAGCGGCGAGGGGCCCCACGAGCAGTACTTC. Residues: CASGEGPHEQYF.

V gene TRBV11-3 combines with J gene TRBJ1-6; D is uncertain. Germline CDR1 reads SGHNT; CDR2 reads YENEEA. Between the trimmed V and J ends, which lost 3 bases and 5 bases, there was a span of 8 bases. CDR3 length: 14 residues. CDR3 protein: CASSLIRDNSPLHF. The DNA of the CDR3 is TGTGCCAGCAGCTTGATTCGGGATAATTCACCCCTCCACTTT.

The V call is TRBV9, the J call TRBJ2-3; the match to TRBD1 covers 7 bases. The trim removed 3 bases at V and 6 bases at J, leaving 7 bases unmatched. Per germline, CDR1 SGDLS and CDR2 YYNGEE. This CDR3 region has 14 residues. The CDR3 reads CASSGRDSWDTQYF. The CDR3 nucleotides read TGTGCCAGCAGCGGCCGGGACAGTTGGGATACGCAGTATTTT.

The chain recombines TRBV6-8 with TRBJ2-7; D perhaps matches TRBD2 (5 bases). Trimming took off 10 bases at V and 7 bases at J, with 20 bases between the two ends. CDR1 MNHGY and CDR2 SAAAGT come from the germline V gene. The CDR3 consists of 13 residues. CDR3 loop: CAIAPGPPGEQYF. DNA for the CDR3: TGTGCCATCGCCCCTGGACCCCCGGGGGAGCAGTACTTC.

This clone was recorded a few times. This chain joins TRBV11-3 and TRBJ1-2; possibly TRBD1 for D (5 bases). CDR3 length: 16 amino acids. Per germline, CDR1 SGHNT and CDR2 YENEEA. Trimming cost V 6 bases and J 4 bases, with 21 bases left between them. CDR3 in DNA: TGTGCCAGCAGATTGGGCTGGAAGGGGTCCATCTATGGCTACACCTTC. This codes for CASRLGWKGSIYGYTF.

The CDR3 region has the DNA TGTGCCAGCAGCTATGGACGGAGCTCCTACAATGAGCAGTTCTTC. Translated: CASSYGRSSYNEQFF. V and J are TRBV11-3 and TRBJ2-1; D gene unclear. The CDR3 totals 15 residues. From germline, CDR1 is SGHNT and CDR2 YENEEA. V gave up 4 bases and J gave up 0 bases, with 10 bases separating them.

In DNA, the CDR3 is TGCGCCAGCAGTGGAAGGGACAGTGAAGCTTTCTTT. It is translated as CASSGRDSEAFF. The J gene is TRBJ1-1, the V gene TRBV10-2, with TRBD1 matching 7 bases. The CDR3 is 12 amino acids. Germline V CDR1 and CDR2: WSHSY, SAAADI. Trimming took 4 bases from V and 7 from J; bases not matched to a gene: 3.

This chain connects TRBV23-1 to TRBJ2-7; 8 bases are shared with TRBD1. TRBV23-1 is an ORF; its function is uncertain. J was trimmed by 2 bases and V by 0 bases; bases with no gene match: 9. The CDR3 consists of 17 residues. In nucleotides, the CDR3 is TGCGCCAGCAGTCAATCTTCCGGACAGGGTGACCCCTACGAGCAGTACTTC. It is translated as CASSQSSGQGDPYEQYF.

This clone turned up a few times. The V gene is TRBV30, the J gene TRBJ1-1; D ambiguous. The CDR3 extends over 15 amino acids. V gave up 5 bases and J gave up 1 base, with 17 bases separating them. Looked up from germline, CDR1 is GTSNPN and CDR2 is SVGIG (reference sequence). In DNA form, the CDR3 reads TGTGCCTGGCCCCCCTTGGCAGCTTGGAACACTGAAGCTTTCTTT. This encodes CAWPPLAAWNTEAFF.

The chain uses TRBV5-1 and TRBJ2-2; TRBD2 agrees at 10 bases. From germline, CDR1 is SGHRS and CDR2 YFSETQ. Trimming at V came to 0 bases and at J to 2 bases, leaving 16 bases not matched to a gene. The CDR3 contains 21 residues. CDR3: CASSLAPLGTSVKKNTGELFF. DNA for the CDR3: TGCGCCAGCAGCTTGGCCCCCCTGGGGACTAGCGTAAAAAAAAACACCGGGGAGCTGTTTTTT.

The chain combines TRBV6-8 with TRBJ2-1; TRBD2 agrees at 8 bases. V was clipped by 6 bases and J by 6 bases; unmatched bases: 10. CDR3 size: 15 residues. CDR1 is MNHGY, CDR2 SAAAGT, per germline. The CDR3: CASRQLADPLNEQFF. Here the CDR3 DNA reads TGTGCCAGCAGGCAACTAGCGGACCCCCTCAATGAGCAGTTCTTC.

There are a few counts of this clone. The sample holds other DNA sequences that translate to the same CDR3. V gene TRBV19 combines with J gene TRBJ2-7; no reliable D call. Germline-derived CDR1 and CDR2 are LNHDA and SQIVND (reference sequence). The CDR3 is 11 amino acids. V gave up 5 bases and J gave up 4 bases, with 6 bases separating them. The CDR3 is CASSHRYEQYF. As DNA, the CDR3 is TGTGCCAGTAGTCACCGTTACGAGCAGTACTTC.

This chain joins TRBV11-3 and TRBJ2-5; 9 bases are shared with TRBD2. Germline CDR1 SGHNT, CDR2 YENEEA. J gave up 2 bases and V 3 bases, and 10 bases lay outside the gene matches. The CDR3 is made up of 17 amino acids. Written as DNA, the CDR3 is TGTGCCAGCAGCTTCCGCGGGAGGGCAGCCACTCAAGAGACCCAGTACTTC. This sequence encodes CASSFRGRAATQETQYF.

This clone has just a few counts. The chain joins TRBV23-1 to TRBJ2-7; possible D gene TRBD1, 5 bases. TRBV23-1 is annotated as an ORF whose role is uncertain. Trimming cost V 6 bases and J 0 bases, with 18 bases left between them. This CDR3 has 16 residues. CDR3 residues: CASSQESSDSSYEQYF. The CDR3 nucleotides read TGCGCCAGCAGCCAAGAGTCATCCGACAGCTCCTACGAGCAGTACTTC.

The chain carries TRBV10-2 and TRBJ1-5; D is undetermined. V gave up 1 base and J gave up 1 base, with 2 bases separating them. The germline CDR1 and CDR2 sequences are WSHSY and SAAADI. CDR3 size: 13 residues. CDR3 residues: CASSEFSNQPQHF. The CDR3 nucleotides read TGCGCCAGCAGTGAGTTCAGCAATCAGCCCCAGCATTTT.

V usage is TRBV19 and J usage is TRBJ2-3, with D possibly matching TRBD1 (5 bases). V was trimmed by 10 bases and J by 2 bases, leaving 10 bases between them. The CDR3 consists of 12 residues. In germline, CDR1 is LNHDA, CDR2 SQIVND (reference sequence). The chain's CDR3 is CATQGVTDTQYF. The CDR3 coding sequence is TGTGCCACCCAGGGTGTCACAGATACGCAGTATTTT.

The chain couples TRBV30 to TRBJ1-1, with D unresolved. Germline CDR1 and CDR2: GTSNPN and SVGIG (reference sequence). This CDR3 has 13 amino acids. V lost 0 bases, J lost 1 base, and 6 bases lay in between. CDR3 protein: CAWSVSQNTEAFF. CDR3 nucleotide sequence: TGTGCCTGGAGTGTCAGTCAGAACACTGAAGCTTTCTTT.

The CDR3 loop reads CASSRAPDQPQHF. DNA of the CDR3: TGTGCCAGCAGCCGGGCCCCGGATCAGCCCCAGCATTTT. V and J are TRBV28 and TRBJ1-5; D is undetermined. Looked up from germline, CDR1 is MDHEN and CDR2 is SYDVKM. The length of the CDR3 is 13 residues. V dropped 6 bases and J dropped 5 bases, with 11 bases sitting between them.

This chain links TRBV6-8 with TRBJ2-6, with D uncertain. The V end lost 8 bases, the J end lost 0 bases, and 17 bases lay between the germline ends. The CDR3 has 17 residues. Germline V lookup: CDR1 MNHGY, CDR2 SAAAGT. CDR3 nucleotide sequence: TGTGCCAGCCACGGCGCCGAACAGTTCTCTGGGGCCAACGTCCTGACTTTC. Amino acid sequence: CASHGAEQFSGANVLTF.

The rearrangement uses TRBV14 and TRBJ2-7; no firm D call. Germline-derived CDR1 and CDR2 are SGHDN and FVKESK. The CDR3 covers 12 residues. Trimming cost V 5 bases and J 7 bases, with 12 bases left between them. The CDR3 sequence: CASSGSGPEQYF. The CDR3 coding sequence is TGTGCCAGCAGCGGATCGGGTCCGGAGCAGTACTTC.

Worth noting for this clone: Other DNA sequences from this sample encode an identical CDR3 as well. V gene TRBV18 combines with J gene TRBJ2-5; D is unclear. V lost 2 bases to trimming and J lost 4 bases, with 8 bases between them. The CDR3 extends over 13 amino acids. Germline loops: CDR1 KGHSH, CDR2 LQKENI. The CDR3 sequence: CASSPGSGETQYF. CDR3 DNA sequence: TGTGCCAGCTCACCAGGGTCAGGAGAGACCCAGTACTTC. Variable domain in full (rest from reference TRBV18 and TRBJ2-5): NAGVMQNPRHLVRRRGQEARLRCSPMKGHSHVYWYRQLPEEGLKFMVYLQKENIIDESGMPKERFSAEFPKEGPSILRIQQVVRGDSAAYFCASSPGSGETQYFGPGTRLLVL.